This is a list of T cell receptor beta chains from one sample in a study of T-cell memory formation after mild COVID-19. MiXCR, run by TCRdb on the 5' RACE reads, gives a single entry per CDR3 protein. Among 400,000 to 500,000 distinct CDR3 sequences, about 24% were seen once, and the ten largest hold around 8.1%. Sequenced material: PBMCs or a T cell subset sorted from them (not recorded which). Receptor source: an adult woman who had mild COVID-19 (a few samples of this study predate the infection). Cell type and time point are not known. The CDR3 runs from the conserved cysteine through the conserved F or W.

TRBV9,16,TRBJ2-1,CASSVAGGGTSNEQFF
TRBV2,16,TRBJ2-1,CASRAFWGGGHNEQFF
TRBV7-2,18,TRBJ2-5,CASSLGPPGVWVPLTQYF
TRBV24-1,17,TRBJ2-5,CATSDPRLAGEQETQYF
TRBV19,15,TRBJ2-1,CASSTERGVFDEQFF
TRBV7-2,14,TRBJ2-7,CASSPVGQAYEQYF
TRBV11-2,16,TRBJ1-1,CASSPIRGQGQREAFF
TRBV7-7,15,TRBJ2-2,CASSRQGPYTGELFF
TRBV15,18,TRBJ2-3,CATSRVGPGQGLADTQYF
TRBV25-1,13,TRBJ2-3,CASREYRADTQYF
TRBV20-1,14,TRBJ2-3,CSASRSGSTDTQYF
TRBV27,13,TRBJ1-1,CASSSRRTAEAFF
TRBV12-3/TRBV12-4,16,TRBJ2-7,CASSQGSTTGEYEQYF
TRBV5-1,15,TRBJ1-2,CASSLEPPANYGYTF
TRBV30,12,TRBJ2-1,CAWSVPSNEQFF
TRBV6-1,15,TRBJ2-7,CASSGGGTRRSEQYF